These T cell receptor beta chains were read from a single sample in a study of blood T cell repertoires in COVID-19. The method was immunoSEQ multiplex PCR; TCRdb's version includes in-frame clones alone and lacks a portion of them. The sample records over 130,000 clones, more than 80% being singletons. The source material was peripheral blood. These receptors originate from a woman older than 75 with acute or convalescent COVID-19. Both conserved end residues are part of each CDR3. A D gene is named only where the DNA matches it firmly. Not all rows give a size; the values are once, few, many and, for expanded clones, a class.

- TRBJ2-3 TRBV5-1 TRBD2 CASSLEGLAVTDTQYF TGCGCCAGCAGCTTGGAGGGCCTAGCGGTCACAGATACGCAGTATTTT
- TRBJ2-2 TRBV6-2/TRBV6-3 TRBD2 CASIYERGHTGELFF TGTGCCAGCATTTACGAGCGGGGGCACACCGGGGAGCTGTTTTTT
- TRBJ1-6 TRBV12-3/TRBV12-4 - CASSLLTDSPLHF TGTGCCAGCAGTCTCCTGACAGATTCACCCCTCCACTTT
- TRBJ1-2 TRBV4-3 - CASSPGGWYGYTF TGCGCCAGCAGCCCGGGGGGGTGGTATGGCTACACCTTC
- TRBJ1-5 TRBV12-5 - CASGLGGYRDDQPQHF TGTGCTAGTGGTTTGGGGGGGTACAGGGACGATCAGCCCCAGCATTTT
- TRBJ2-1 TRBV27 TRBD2 CASSWGLSRGLAVYNEQFF TGTGCCAGCAGTTGGGGCCTTTCTAGGGGACTAGCGGTCTACAATGAGCAGTTCTTC
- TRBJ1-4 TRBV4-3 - CASSQDATGLFTFNEKLFF TGCGCCAGCAGCCAAGATGCTACAGGGCTTTTTACATTTAATGAAAAACTGTTTTTT
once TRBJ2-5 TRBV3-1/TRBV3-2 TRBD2 CASSALLAGSQETQYF TGTGCCAGCAGCGCCCTACTAGCGGGATCCCAAGAGACCCAGTACTTC
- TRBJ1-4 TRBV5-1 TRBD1 CASSYSYINRGGEKLFF TGCGCCAGCAGCTACTCCTATATCAACAGGGGAGGTGAAAAACTGTTTTTT
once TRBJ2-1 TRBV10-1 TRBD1 CASTTRDRTRYEQFF TGCGCCAGCACGACTCGGGACAGGACCCGTTATGAGCAGTTCTTC
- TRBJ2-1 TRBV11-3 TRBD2 CASSLGLGLAGGRAYNEQFF TGTGCCAGCAGCTTAGGGCTTGGACTAGCGGGGGGCCGGGCCTACAATGAGCAGTTCTTC
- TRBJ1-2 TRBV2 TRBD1 CASTAGTGNYGYTF TGTGCCAGCACCGCCGGGACAGGGAACTATGGCTACACCTTC
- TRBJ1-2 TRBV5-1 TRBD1 CASSLTPDRVGYGYTF TGCGCCAGCAGCTTGACCCCCGACAGGGTGGGGTATGGCTACACCTTC
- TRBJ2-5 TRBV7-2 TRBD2 CASRRGAKETQYF TGTGCCAGCAGGCGGGGGGCCAAAGAGACCCAGTACTTC
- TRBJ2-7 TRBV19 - CASSIGRQLSRYEQYF TGTGCCAGTAGTATAGGTAGACAGCTGAGTCGCTACGAGCAGTACTTC
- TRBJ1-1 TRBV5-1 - CASSLIGITMNTEAFF TGCGCCAGCAGCTTGATTGGCATAACAATGAACACTGAAGCTTTCTTT
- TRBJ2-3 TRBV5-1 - CASSLSPGQSTDTQYF TGCGCCAGCAGCCTTTCCCCCGGACAGAGCACAGATACGCAGTATTTT
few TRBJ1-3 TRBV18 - CASSPPNRASSGNTIYF TGTGCCAGCTCACCACCCAACAGGGCCAGCTCTGGAAACACCATATATTTT
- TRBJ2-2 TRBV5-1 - CASSLGQPNTGELFF TGCGCCAGCAGCTTGGGACAGCCGAACACCGGGGAGCTGTTTTTT
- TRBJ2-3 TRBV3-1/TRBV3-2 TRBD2 CASTLRGGPDTQYF TGTGCCAGCACCCTTCGGGGGGGCCCAGATACGCAGTATTTT
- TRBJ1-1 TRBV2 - CASSEQGQNTEAFF TGTGCCAGCAGTGAACAGGGGCAGAACACTGAAGCTTTCTTT
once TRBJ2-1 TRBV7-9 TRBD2 CASSLEIERGGYNEQFF TGTGCCAGCAGCTTAGAGATCGAGCGGGGGGGCTACAATGAGCAGTTCTTC
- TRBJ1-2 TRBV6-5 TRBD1 CASSYSGQGDYGYTF TGTGCCAGCAGTTACTCGGGACAGGGGGACTATGGCTACACCTTC
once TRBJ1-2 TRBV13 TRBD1 CASSPRTGGGYGYTF TGTGCCAGCAGCCCTCGGACAGGGGGCGGATATGGCTACACCTTC
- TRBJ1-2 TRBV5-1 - CASSLGTPLDPGYTF TGCGCCAGCAGCTTAGGGACACCCTTGGATCCGGGCTACACCTTC
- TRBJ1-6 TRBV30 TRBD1 CAWSKGTVNYSPLHF TGTGCCTGGAGTAAGGGGACAGTAAATTATTCACCCCTCCACTTT
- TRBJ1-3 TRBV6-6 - CASSNPPEGNTIYF TGTGCCAGCAGTAACCCCCCAGAAGGAAACACCATATATTTT
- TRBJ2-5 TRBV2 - CASSAGGAETQYF TGTGCCAGCAGTGCTGGGGGGGCAGAGACCCAGTACTTC
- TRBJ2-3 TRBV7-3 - CASREGLSTDTQYF TGTGCCAGCAGGGAAGGACTCAGCACAGATACGCAGTATTTT
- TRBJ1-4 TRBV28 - CASSLTPNNEKLFF TGTGCCAGCAGTCTGACACCGAACAATGAAAAACTGTTTTTT
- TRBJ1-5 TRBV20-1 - CSASVRNQPQHF TGCAGTGCTAGTGTGAGAAATCAGCCCCAGCATTTT
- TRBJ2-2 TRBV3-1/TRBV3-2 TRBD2 CASMGGLAGNTGELFF TGTGCCAGCATGGGGGGACTAGCGGGGAACACCGGGGAGCTGTTTTTT
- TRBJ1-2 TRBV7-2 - CASSTTGSGYTF TGTGCCAGCAGTACGACAGGAAGCGGCTACACCTTC
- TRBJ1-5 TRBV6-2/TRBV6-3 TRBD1 CASSLRDRVYQPQHF TGTGCCAGCAGCCTCCGGGACAGGGTTTATCAGCCCCAGCATTTT
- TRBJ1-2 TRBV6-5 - CASSPGVNYGYTF TGTGCCAGCAGTCCGGGGGTTAACTATGGCTACACCTTC
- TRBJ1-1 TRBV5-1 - CASSLGIWAHNNTEAFF TGCGCCAGCAGCTTGGGGATTTGGGCCCACAATAACACTGAAGCTTTCTTT
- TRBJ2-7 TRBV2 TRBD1 CASRPDRVRGEQYF TGTGCCAGCAGGCCCGACAGGGTTCGGGGTGAGCAGTACTTC
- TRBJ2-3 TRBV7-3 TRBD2 CASSLTFSGGADTQYF TGTGCCAGCAGCTTAACGTTTAGCGGGGGTGCAGATACGCAGTATTTT
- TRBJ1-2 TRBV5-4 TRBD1 CASSSQGDNYGYTF TGTGCCAGCAGCTCCCAGGGGGATAACTATGGCTACACCTTC
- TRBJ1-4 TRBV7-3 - CASSFTITAQGLEKLFF TGTGCCAGCAGCTTCACGATAACGGCACAGGGCCTTGAAAAACTGTTTTTT
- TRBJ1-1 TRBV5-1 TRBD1 CASRPGQGNTEAFF TGCGCCAGCAGACCCGGACAGGGGAACACTGAAGCTTTCTTT
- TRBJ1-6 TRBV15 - CATSRRAGDNSPLHF TGTGCCACCAGCAGGAGGGCGGGCGATAATTCACCCCTCCACTTT
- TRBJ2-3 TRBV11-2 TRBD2 CASSTRRLAGTDTQYF TGTGCCAGCAGCACCCGACGACTAGCGGGCACAGATACGCAGTATTTT
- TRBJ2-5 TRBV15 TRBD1 CATSRGLPGQGGTQYF TGTGCCACCAGCAGAGGGTTACCCGGACAGGGTGGAACCCAGTACTTC
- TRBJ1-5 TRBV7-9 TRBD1 CASSQGAGRGQPQHF TGTGCCAGCAGCCAGGGGGCGGGACGGGGTCAGCCCCAGCATTTT
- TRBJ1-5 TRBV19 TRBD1 CASSKGQWDQPQHF TGTGCCAGTAGTAAGGGACAGTGGGATCAGCCCCAGCATTTT